This T cell receptor (beta chain) was identified during a study of T cell repertoires in cytomegalovirus infection. TCRdb passed the reads through MiXCR, listing each CDR3 protein once. The sample contains around 740,000 distinct CDR3 sequences, 35% of which appear only once. The TCR comes from a human donor in good health (CMV status not recorded). Some clones in this sample may be carry-over from other donors' samples. The sequenced sample consisted of PBMCs.

The CDR3 DNA is TGTGCCAGCAGTCACAGGGACGAGCAGTACTTC. Its protein is CASSHRDEQYF. The genes are TRBV12-3 or TRBV12-4 and TRBJ2-7, with TRBD1 as a possible D gene (6 bases). Trimming removed 5 bases at V and 5 bases at J, with 7 bases between. The CDR3 is 11 residues long.